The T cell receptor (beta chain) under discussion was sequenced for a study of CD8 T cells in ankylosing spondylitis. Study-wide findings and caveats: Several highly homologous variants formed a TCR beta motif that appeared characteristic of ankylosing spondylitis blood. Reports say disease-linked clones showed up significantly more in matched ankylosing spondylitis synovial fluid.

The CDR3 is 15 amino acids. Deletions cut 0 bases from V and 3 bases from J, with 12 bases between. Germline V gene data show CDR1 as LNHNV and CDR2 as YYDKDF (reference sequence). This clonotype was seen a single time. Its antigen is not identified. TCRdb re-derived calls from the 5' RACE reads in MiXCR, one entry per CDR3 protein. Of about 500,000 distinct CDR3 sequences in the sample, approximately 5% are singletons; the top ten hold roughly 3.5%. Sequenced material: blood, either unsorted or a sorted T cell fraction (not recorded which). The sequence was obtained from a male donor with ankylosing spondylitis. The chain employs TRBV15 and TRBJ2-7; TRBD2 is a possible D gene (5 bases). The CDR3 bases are TGTGCCACCAGCAGAGATGGGAGTTCCAGCTACGAGCAGTACTTC. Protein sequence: CATSRDGSSSYEQYF.